The rows below give T cell receptor beta chains drawn from one sample of a study of siplizumab effects on memory and regulatory T cells. Clones were read by immunoSEQ multiplex PCR, and TCRdb kept only the in-frame ones, dropping some. The sample lists about 120,000 clones; roughly 94% were seen once. The sequenced material came from non-Treg CD4+ T cells sorted from blood. The receptors here all came from a human donor in good health. CDR3s include the opening cysteine and the closing phenylalanine or tryptophan. The D gene is left open where the match is weak. Clone size is given for some rows only: seen once, a few or many times, or a class if the clone is expanded.

. | TRBJ1-6 | TRBD1 | TRBV7-1 | CASSLAGQGGSPLHF | TGTGCCAGCAGCTTAGCGGGACAGGGAGGATCACCCCTCCACTTT
. | TRBJ2-2 | TRBD2 | TRBV10-3 | CAISGKGLALLNTGELFF | TGTGCCATCAGTGGAAAGGGACTAGCGCTACTGAACACCGGGGAGCTGTTTTTT
. | TRBJ1-1 | TRBD1 | TRBV2 | CASRDGQGFTEAFF | TGTGCCAGCAGGGACGGACAGGGTTTCACTGAAGCTTTCTTT
. | TRBJ2-3 | TRBD1 | TRBV6-1 | CASSEWWDRGGTDTQYF | TGTGCCAGCAGTGAATGGTGGGACAGGGGGGGGACAGATACGCAGTATTTT
. | TRBJ1-5 | . | TRBV7-8 | CASSLSRPPWGNQPQHF | TGTGCCAGCAGTTTATCGAGACCACCTTGGGGCAATCAGCCCCAGCATTTT
. | TRBJ2-3 | . | TRBV5-4 | CASSPRGATDTQYF | TGTGCCAGCAGCCCCCGAGGAGCCACAGATACGCAGTATTTT
. | TRBJ1-2 | TRBD1 | TRBV4-1 | CASSLGQGNPPGYTF | TGCGCCAGCAGCCTGGGACAGGGAAACCCTCCTGGCTACACCTTC
. | TRBJ1-5 | . | TRBV12-5 | CASGLVGFGRTPQPQHF | TGTGCTAGTGGTTTGGTAGGATTCGGTAGGACCCCGCAGCCCCAGCATTTT
once | TRBJ1-4 | . | TRBV6-6 | CASIHRPVSTNEKLFF | TGTGCCAGCATCCACCGGCCCGTCTCAACTAATGAAAAACTGTTTTTT
. | TRBJ2-3 | TRBD1 | TRBV7-2 | CASSLRQGSTDTQYF | TGTGCCAGCAGCCTAAGACAGGGGAGCACAGATACGCAGTATTTT
. | TRBJ1-2 | TRBD1 | TRBV18 | CASSPETGALGYGYTF | TGTGCCAGCTCACCAGAGACAGGGGCTCTCGGCTATGGCTACACCTTC
. | TRBJ1-3 | . | TRBV5-1 | CASSPGEHWSSGNTIYF | TGCGCCAGCAGCCCAGGGGAGCACTGGAGCTCTGGAAACACCATATATTTT
. | TRBJ1-5 | . | TRBV5-8 | CASSLGYQPQHF | TGTGCCAGCAGCTTGGGGTATCAGCCCCAGCATTTT
. | TRBJ1-1 | TRBD1 | TRBV6-5 | CASSRLTGLGTEAFF | TGTGCCAGCAGCCGTCTGACAGGGCTTGGCACTGAAGCTTTCTTT
. | TRBJ2-7 | . | TRBV6-1 | CASNQGSYEQYF | TGTGCCAGCAATCAGGGATCCTACGAGCAGTACTTC
once | TRBJ1-2 | . | TRBV19 | CASSTWGAGGYTF | TGTGCCAGTAGTACGTGGGGTGCAGGTGGCTACACCTTC
once | TRBJ2-5 | TRBD2 | TRBV9 | CASSVGTSGPETQYF | TGTGCCAGCAGCGTTGGGACTAGCGGTCCGGAGACCCAGTACTTC
. | TRBJ2-5 | TRBD2 | TRBV7-2 | CASSYQAGWETQYF | TGTGCCAGCAGCTACCAAGCGGGGTGGGAGACCCAGTACTTC
. | TRBJ2-1 | TRBD2 | TRBV6-1 | CASRAGENEQFF | TGTGCCAGCAGAGCGGGGGAGAATGAGCAGTTCTTC
. | TRBJ1-1 | . | TRBV4-2 | CASSDLGGRYTEAFF | TGTGCCAGCAGCGATTTAGGGGGGCGGTACACTGAGGCTTTCTTT
. | TRBJ2-7 | TRBD2 | TRBV7-2 | CASSLRLAGSVEQYF | TGTGCCAGCAGCTTAAGACTAGCGGGGTCTGTTGAGCAGTACTTC
. | TRBJ2-1 | . | TRBV27 | CASSPRYHNEQFF | TGTGCCAGCAGCCCCAGATATCACAATGAGCAGTTCTTC
. | TRBJ2-1 | . | TRBV11-3 | CASSPYGGYNEQFF | TGTGCCAGCAGCCCCTATGGAGGTTACAATGAGCAGTTCTTC
. | TRBJ2-1 | . | TRBV27 | CASSLEASSYNEQFF | TGTGCCAGCAGTTTGGAGGCGAGCTCCTACAATGAGCAGTTCTTC
. | TRBJ1-2 | TRBD1 | TRBV2 | CASSAGTGYDYGYTF | TGTGCCAGCAGTGCCGGGACAGGGTATGACTATGGCTACACCTTC
once | TRBJ1-1 | . | TRBV5-1 | CASSLVPVGGTEAFF | TGCGCCAGCAGCTTGGTTCCCGTAGGTGGGACTGAAGCTTTCTTT
. | TRBJ1-1 | . | TRBV7-2 | CASSLGGVFAFF | TGTGCCAGCAGCTTAGGGGGCGTTTTTGCTTTCTTT
. | TRBJ2-7 | TRBD1 | TRBV7-2 | CASSLGGTGGGEQYF | TGTGCCAGCAGCTTAGGCGGGACAGGGGGCGGGGAGCAGTACTTC
. | TRBJ2-3 | TRBD2 | TRBV11-2 | CASSSRLAGVTDTQYF | TGTGCCAGCAGCTCCAGACTAGCGGGGGTCACAGATACGCAGTATTTT
. | TRBJ2-5 | . | TRBV11-2 | CASRVGGRGVETQYF | TGTGCCAGCAGAGTCGGGGGGCGCGGTGTAGAGACCCAGTACTTC
. | TRBJ1-5 | . | TRBV6-1 | CARGPSHSNQPQHF | TGTGCCAGGGGGCCCAGTCATAGCAATCAGCCCCAGCATTTT
once | TRBJ1-1 | . | TRBV6-5 | CASSGATEAFF | TGTGCCAGCTCGGGGGCGACTGAAGCTTTCTTT
. | TRBJ1-5 | . | TRBV27 | CASSWSALQPQHF | TGTGCCAGCAGTTGGTCCGCTTTGCAGCCCCAGCATTTT
. | TRBJ1-6 | TRBD1 | TRBV7-9 | CASSLVFQGASYNSPLHF | TGTGCCAGCAGCTTAGTCTTTCAGGGGGCCTCCTATAATTCACCCCTCCACTTT
. | TRBJ1-1 | TRBD1 | TRBV5-1 | CASSWDRANTEAFF | TGCGCCAGCAGCTGGGACAGGGCGAACACTGAAGCTTTCTTT
. | TRBJ2-1 | . | TRBV21-1 | CASSARRLSEFNEQFF | TGTGCCAGCAGCGCCCGTAGGTTGAGTGAATTCAATGAGCAGTTCTTC
. | TRBJ1-2 | . | TRBV6-5 | CASSYQNYGYTF | TGTGCCAGCAGTTACCAGAACTATGGCTACACCTTC
. | TRBJ2-2 | . | TRBV7-3 | CASSLSRTYDTGELFF | TGTGCCAGCAGCTTAAGTAGGACCTATGACACCGGGGAGCTGTTTTTT
. | TRBJ1-5 | . | TRBV6-5 | CASTRGIESPQHF | TGTGCCAGCACCCGCGGGATTGAATCACCCCAGCATTTT
. | TRBJ2-7 | . | TRBV5-4 | CASSRRGLEQYF | TGTGCCAGCAGCCGAAGAGGGCTCGAGCAGTACTTC
. | TRBJ1-2 | . | TRBV4-1 | CASSQGGTEIYGYTF | TGCGCCAGCAGCCAAGGTGGGACGGAAATCTATGGCTACACCTTC
. | TRBJ1-2 | TRBD1 | TRBV2 | CASSPLTGGDGGYTF | TGTGCCAGCAGTCCACTGACAGGGGGCGATGGTGGCTACACCTTC
. | TRBJ1-1 | . | TRBV19 | CASIQTETNTEAFF | TGTGCCAGTATACAGACGGAAACGAACACTGAAGCTTTCTTT